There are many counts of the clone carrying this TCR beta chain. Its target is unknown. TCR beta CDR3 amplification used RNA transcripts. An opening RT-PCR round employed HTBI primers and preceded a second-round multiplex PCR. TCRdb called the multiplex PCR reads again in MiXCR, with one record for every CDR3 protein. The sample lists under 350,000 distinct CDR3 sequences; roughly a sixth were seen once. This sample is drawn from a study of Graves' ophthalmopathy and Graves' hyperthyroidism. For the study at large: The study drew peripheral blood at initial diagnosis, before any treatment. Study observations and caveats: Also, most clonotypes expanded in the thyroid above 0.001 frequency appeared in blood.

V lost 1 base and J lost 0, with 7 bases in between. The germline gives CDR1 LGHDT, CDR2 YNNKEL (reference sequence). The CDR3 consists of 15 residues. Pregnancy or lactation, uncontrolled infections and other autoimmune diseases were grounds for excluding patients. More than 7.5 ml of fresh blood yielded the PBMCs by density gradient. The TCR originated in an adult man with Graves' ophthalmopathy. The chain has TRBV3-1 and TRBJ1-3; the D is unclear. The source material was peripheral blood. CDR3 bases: TGTGCCAGCAGCCAAGTATCGTACTCTGGAAACACCATATATTTT. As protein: CASSQVSYSGNTIYF.